This is a list of T cell receptor beta chains from one sample in a study of blood T cell repertoires in COVID-19. The data were produced by immunoSEQ multiplex PCR, yet TCRdb's version contains in-frame clones alone and is incomplete. Of about 47,000 clones in the sample, about four fifths were seen once. The sequencing input was peripheral blood. The source is a man in his fifties or sixties with active COVID-19. The CDR3 runs from the conserved cysteine through the conserved F or W. The D gene is left open where the match is weak. Some rows mark clone size as missing; the rest say once, few, many or name a class of expanded clone.

D: .
J: TRBJ2-7
V: TRBV28
size: .
DNA: TGTGCCAGCAGTTCCTTCACCCGTCACAGGGTCCCCTACGAGCAGTACTTC
CDR3: CASSSFTRHRVPYEQYF

D: .
J: TRBJ2-5
V: TRBV25-1
size: once
DNA: TGTGCCAGCAGTGCTGGGCAGGGGTCGAGAGAGACCCAGTACTTC
CDR3: CASSAGQGSRETQYF

D: TRBD1
J: TRBJ1-2
V: TRBV28
size: .
DNA: TGTGCCAGCAGTCCGGCGACAGGGGAATTCGGCTACACCTTC
CDR3: CASSPATGEFGYTF

D: .
J: TRBJ1-6
V: TRBV6-1
size: .
DNA: TGTGCCAGCAGTGAAGCCTTCGAATCGGGGGGACCCCTCCACTTT
CDR3: CASSEAFESGGPLHF

D: TRBD1
J: TRBJ1-1
V: TRBV7-9
size: .
DNA: TGTGCCAGCAACAAGGGACAGGGCCTAACTGAAGCTTTCTTT
CDR3: CASNKGQGLTEAFF

D: .
J: TRBJ1-2
V: TRBV3-1/TRBV3-2
size: few
DNA: TGTGCCAGCAGCCAAGGGGGCCGGCCTGGCTACACCTTC
CDR3: CASSQGGRPGYTF

D: TRBD1
J: TRBJ2-7
V: TRBV9
size: .
DNA: TGTGCCAGCAGCCCGGGACAGGTCTACTACGAGCAGTACTTC
CDR3: CASSPGQVYYEQYF

D: TRBD1
J: TRBJ1-1
V: TRBV18
size: .
DNA: TGTGCCAGCTCCCTTCAGGGGGGCACTGAAGCTTTCTTT
CDR3: CASSLQGGTEAFF

D: .
J: TRBJ1-1
V: TRBV6-5
size: .
DNA: TGTGCCAGCAGTTACGAAGGGGGATCTGAAGCTTTCTTT
CDR3: CASSYEGGSEAFF

D: TRBD2
J: TRBJ2-3
V: TRBV27
size: once
DNA: TGTGCCAGCAGTTTGGGACTAGCGGGGTCTAGCACAGATACGCAGTATTTT
CDR3: CASSLGLAGSSTDTQYF

D: TRBD2
J: TRBJ2-7
V: TRBV30
size: .
DNA: TGTGCCTGGAGGGGAGCGGGAGAGGGACGAAACGAGCAGTACTTC
CDR3: CAWRGAGEGRNEQYF

D: TRBD2
J: TRBJ2-3
V: TRBV4-1
size: .
DNA: TGCGCCAGCAGCCAAGAAGGACTAGCGGGAAGGGCAGATACGCAGTATTTT
CDR3: CASSQEGLAGRADTQYF

D: TRBD1
J: TRBJ1-6
V: TRBV30
size: .
DNA: TGTGCCTGGAGACCTGACGGGACAGGGAATTCACCCCTCCACTTT
CDR3: CAWRPDGTGNSPLHF

D: TRBD1
J: TRBJ1-1
V: TRBV28
size: .
DNA: TGTGCCAGCAGCAAAAGCCCCGGACAGGGCACGGAGGATGAAGCTTTCTTT
CDR3: CASSKSPGQGTEDEAFF

D: .
J: TRBJ2-7
V: TRBV7-8
size: .
DNA: TGTGCCAGCAGCTCGAGGAGGCTCGTCTCCTACGAGCAGTACTTC
CDR3: CASSSRRLVSYEQYF

D: TRBD1
J: TRBJ1-2
V: TRBV7-9
size: .
DNA: TGTGCCAGCAGCCCGGGACAGGATGAGGGCGGCTACACCTTC
CDR3: CASSPGQDEGGYTF

D: TRBD2
J: TRBJ2-1
V: TRBV4-1
size: .
DNA: TGCGCCAGCAGCCAAGGAGCGGGGGGGCATGGGTACAATGAGCAGTTCTTC
CDR3: CASSQGAGGHGYNEQFF

D: TRBD1
J: TRBJ2-7
V: TRBV7-7
size: .
DNA: TGTGCTAGCAGCTTAGGGACAGGGTTGGAAGAGCAGTACTTC
CDR3: CASSLGTGLEEQYF

D: TRBD1
J: TRBJ1-6
V: TRBV6-5
size: .
DNA: TGTGCCAGCAGTAAAATACAGGGGGGTAATTCACCCCTCCACTTT
CDR3: CASSKIQGGNSPLHF

D: .
J: TRBJ2-1
V: TRBV14
size: .
DNA: TGTGCCAGCAGCCCCTTCTCCTTCTTTGGCGGGATGACTTACAATGAGCAGTTCTTC
CDR3: CASSPFSFFGGMTYNEQFF